Listed here is a single T cell receptor (beta chain). Its antigen remains unidentified. Treatment: oral pan-JAK inhibitor, 5-10 mg twice daily. This record belongs to a study of CD8+ T cells in alopecia areata. In the study overall: Those treated were given oral tofacitinib at 5 to 10 mg twice daily. Study-level points and caveats: Many expanded lesional clones remained in scalp and blood on tofacitinib. Uncertainty remains about how baseline CD8+ expansion links to response, with one nonresponder. The study found tofacitinib significantly decreased scalp clonality and expanded CD8+ clones among the top 100.

V dropped 1 base and J dropped 6 bases, with 4 bases sitting between them. The germline gives CDR1 LNHDA, CDR2 SQIVND (reference sequence). CDR3 size: 12 residues. Sequencing used cDNA as its template, made by extracting RNA and reverse transcribing it. Data came from immunoSEQ multiplex PCR; TCRdb stores just in-frame clones and leaves some out. The sample gives under 350,000 clones, nearly 60% of which show up once; under 2% is in the top ten. Source: CD4+ T cells sorted from blood, taken at week 24, from a patient treated with tofacitinib. The clonotype comes from a human donor with alopecia areata. The chain couples TRBV19 to TRBJ2-1; D remains unclear. CDR3 amino acids: CASSIAGNEQFF. Written as DNA, the CDR3 is TGTGCCAGTAGTATAGCTGGCAATGAGCAGTTCTTC.